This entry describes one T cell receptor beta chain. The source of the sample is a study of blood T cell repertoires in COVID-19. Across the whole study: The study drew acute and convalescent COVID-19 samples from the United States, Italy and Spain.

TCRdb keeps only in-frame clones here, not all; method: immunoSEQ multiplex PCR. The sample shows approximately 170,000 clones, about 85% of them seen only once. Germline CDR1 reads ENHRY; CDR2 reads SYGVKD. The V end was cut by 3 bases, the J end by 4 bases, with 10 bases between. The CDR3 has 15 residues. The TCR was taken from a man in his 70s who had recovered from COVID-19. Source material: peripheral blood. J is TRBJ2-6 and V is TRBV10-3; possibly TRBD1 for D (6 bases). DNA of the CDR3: TGTGCCATCAGTGATGACAGGTCCGGGGCCAACGTCCTGACTTTC. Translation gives CAISDDRSGANVLTF.